This record concerns one T cell receptor beta chain sequence. The data derive from a study of identical twins. The CDR3 sequence is 15 residues long. CDR1 is MNHNS, CDR2 SASEGT, per germline. V lost 4 bases, J lost 1 base, and 12 bases lay in between. MiXCR, applied by TCRdb to the 5' RACE reads, yields one record per CDR3 protein. The top ten hold 1.6% of the sample, which has hundreds of thousands of distinct CDR3 sequences, roughly 7.2% seen once. The data were also submitted as part of a second study, on yellow fever vaccine responses in identical twins.

This receptor was obtained from a woman between 18 and 29 years old in good health. The sample comprised PBMCs. J is TRBJ2-3 and V is TRBV6-1, with D perhaps matching TRBD2 (5 bases). The CDR3 coding sequence is TGTGCCAGCAGTGTGACCTGGACTGGCACAGATACGCAGTATTTT. This gives the protein CASSVTWTGTDTQYF.